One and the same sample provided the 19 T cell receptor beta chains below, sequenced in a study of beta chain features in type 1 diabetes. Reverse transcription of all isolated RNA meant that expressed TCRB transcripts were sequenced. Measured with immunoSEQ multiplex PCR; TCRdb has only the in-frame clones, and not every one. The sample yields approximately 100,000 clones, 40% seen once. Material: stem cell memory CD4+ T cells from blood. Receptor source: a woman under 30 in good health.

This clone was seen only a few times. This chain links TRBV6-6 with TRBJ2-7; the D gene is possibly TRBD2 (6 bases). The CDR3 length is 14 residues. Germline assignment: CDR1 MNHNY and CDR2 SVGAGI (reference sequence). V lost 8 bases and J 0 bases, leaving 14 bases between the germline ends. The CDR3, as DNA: TGTGCCAGCCACCTTAGCGGTAGCTCCTACGAGCAGTACTTC. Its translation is CASHLSGSSYEQYF.

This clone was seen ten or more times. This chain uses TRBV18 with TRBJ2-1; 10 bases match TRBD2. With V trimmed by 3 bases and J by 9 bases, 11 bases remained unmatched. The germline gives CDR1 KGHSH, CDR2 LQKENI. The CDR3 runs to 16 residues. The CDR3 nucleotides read TGTGCCAGCTCACCGTCTAGCGGGAGACCGCTGCCTGAGCAGTTCTTC. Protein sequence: CASSPSSGRPLPEQFF.

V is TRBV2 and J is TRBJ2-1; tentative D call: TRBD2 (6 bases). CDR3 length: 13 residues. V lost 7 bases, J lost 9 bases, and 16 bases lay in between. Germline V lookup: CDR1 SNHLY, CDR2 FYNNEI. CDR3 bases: TGTGCCAGCACCCAGCGGGTATTGGGTGAGCAGTTCTTC. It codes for CASTQRVLGEQFF.

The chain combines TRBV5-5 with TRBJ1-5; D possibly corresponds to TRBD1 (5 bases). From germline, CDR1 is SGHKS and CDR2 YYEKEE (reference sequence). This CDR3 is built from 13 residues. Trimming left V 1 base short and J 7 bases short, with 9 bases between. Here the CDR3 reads CASSLTGWQPQHF. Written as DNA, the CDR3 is TGTGCCAGCAGCTTGACAGGATGGCAGCCCCAGCATTTT.

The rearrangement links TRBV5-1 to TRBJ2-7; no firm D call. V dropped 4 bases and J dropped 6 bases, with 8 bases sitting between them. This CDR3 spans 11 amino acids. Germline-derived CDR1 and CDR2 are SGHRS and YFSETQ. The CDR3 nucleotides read TGCGCCAGCAGCGATCTATTCGAGCAGTACTTC. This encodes CASSDLFEQYF. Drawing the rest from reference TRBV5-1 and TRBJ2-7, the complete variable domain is KAGVTQTPRYLIKTRGQQVTLSCSPISGHRSVSWYQQTPGQGLQFLFEYFSETQRNKGNFPGRFSGRQFSNSRSEMNVSTLELGDSALYLCASSDLFEQYFGPGTRLTVT.

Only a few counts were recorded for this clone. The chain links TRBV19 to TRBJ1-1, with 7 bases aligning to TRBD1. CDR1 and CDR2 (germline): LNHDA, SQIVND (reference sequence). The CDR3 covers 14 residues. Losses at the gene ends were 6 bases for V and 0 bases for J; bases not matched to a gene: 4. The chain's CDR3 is CASRLTGMNTEAFF. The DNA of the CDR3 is TGTGCCAGTAGACTGACAGGGATGAACACTGAAGCTTTCTTT. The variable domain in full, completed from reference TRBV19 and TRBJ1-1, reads DGGITQSPKYLFRKEGQNVTLSCEQNLNHDAMYWYRQDPGQGLRLIYYSQIVNDFQKGDIAEGYSVSREKKESFPLTVTSAQKNPTAFYLCASRLTGMNTEAFFGQGTRLTVV.

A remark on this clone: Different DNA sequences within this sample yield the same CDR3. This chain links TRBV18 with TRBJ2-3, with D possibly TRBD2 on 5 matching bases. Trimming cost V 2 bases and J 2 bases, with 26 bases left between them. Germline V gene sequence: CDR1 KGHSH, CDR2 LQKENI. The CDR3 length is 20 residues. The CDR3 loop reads CASSPTRQAGLFLFTDTQYF. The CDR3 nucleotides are TGTGCCAGCTCACCAACTCGCCAGGCCGGACTTTTCCTCTTCACAGATACGCAGTATTTT.

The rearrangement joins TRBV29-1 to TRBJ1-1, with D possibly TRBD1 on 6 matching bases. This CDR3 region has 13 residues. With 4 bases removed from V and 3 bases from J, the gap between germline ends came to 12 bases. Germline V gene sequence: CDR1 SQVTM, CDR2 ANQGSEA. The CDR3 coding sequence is TGCAGCGTTGGGGTCAGGGGTTACACTGAAGCTTTCTTT. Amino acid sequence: CSVGVRGYTEAFF.

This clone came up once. CDR3 amino acids: CASSLAGGIYEQYF. The DNA of the CDR3 is TGTGCCAGCAGTCTAGCGGGAGGGATTTACGAGCAGTACTTC. V is TRBV28 and J is TRBJ2-7; 12 bases line up with TRBD2. This CDR3 spans 14 amino acids. V shed 5 bases and J 4 bases; nucleotides not matched to a gene: 3. The germline gives CDR1 MDHEN, CDR2 SYDVKM.

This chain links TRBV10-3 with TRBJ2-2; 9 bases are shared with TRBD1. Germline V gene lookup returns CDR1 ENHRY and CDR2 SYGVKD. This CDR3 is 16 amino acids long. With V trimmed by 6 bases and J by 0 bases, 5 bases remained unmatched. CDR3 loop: CAIRAGQGANTGELFF. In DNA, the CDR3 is TGTGCCATCAGAGCGGGACAGGGAGCGAACACCGGGGAGCTGTTTTTT.

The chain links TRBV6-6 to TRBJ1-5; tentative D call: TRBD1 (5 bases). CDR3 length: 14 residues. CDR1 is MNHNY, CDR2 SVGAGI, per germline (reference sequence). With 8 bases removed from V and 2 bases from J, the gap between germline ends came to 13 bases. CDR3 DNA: TGTGCCAGCCGCGGGACCCGGGGCAATCAGCCCCAGCATTTT. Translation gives CASRGTRGNQPQHF.

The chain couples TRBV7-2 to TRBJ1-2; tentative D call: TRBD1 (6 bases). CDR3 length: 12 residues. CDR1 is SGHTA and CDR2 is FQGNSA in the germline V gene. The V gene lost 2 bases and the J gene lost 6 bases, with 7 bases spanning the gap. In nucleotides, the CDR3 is TGTGCCAGCAGCTTACAGGGGAATGGCTACACCTTC. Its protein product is CASSLQGNGYTF.

The CDR3 DNA reads as TGTGCCAGCAGTTCCCTAAAACAGAACTCCTACGAGCAGTACTTC. It is translated as CASSSLKQNSYEQYF. The chain joins TRBV28 to TRBJ2-7; D not resolved. The CDR3 contains 15 residues. Trimming shortened V by 4 bases and J by 0 bases, and 13 bases separated the two germline ends. Germline loops: CDR1 MDHEN, CDR2 SYDVKM. Full variable domain (remainder filled in from reference TRBV28 and TRBJ2-7): DVKVTQSSRYLVKRTGEKVFLECVQDMDHENMFWYRQDPGLGLRLIYFSYDVKMKEKGDIPEGYSVSREKKERFSLILESASTNQTSMYLCASSSLKQNSYEQYFGPGTRLTVT.

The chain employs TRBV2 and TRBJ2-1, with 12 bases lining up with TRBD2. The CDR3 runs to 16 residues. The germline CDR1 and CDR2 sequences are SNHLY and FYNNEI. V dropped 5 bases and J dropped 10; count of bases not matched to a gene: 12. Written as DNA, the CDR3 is TGTGCCAGCAGTCGAGGACTAGCGGGGCCGCACGGGGAGCAGTTCTTC. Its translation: CASSRGLAGPHGEQFF.

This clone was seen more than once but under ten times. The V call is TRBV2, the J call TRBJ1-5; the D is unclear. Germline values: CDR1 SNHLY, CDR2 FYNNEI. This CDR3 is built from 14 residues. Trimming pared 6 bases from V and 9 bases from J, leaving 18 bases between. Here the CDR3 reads CASRGPGTGRPQHF. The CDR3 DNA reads TGTGCCAGCAGGGGCCCGGGCACTGGGAGGCCCCAGCATTTT.

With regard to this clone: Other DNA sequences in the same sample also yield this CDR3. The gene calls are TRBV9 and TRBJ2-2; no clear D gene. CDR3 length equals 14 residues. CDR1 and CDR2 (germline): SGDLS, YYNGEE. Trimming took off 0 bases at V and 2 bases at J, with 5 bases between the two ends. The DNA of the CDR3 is TGTGCCAGCAGCGTAGCGAGTAACACCGGGGAGCTGTTTTTT. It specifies CASSVASNTGELFF.

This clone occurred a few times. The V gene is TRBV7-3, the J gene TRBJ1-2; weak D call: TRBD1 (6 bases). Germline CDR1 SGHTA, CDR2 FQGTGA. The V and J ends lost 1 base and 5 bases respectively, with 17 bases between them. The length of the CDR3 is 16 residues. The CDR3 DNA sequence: TGTGCCAGCAGCTTAAGGCCGGGTCAGGGACATTATGGCTACACCTTC. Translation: CASSLRPGQGHYGYTF.

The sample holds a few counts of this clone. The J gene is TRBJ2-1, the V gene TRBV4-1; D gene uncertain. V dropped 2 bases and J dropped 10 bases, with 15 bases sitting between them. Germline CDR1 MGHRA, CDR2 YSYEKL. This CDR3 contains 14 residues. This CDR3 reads CASSQLGSPREQFF. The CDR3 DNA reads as TGCGCCAGCAGCCAATTAGGCAGCCCTAGGGAGCAGTTCTTC.

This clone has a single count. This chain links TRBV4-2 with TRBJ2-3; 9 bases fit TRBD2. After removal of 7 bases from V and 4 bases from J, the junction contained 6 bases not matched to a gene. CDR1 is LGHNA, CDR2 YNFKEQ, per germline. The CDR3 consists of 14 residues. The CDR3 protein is CASTAGGRADTQYF. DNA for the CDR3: TGTGCCAGCACTGCGGGGGGGAGGGCAGATACGCAGTATTTT.